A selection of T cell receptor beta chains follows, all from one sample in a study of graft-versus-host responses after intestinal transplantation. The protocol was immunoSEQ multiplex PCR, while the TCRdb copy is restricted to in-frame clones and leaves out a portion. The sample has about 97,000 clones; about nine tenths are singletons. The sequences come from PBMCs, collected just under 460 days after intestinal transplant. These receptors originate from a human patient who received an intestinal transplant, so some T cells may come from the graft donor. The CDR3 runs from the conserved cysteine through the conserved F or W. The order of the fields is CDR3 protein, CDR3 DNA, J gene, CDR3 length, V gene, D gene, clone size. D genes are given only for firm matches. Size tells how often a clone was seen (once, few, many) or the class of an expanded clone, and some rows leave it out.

CASSPEPGSAYEQYF,TGTGCCAGCAGCCCTGAACCCGGGTCAGCCTACGAGCAGTACTTC,TRBJ2-7,15,TRBV11-2,-,-
CAGLTSGDSTDTQYF,TGTGCCGGATTGACTAGCGGGGACAGCACAGATACGCAGTATTTT,TRBJ2-3,15,TRBV2,TRBD2,-
CASSDPGTGTEAFF,TGTGCCAGCAGTGACCCCGGGACGGGAACTGAAGCTTTCTTT,TRBJ1-1,14,TRBV25-1,-,-
CASSYSPATNTEAFF,TGTGCCAGCAGTTACTCTCCGGCAACGAACACTGAAGCTTTCTTT,TRBJ1-1,15,TRBV6-5,-,-
CASSYYPGTTNTEAFF,TGTGCCAGCAGTTACTACCCCGGGACCACGAACACTGAAGCTTTCTTT,TRBJ1-1,16,TRBV6-6,-,-
CAISGGDRDYGYTF,TGTGCCATCAGTGGGGGGGACAGGGACTATGGCTACACCTTC,TRBJ1-2,14,TRBV10-3,TRBD1,-
CASRDMNNSPLHF,TGTGCCAGCCGGGACATGAATAATTCACCCCTCCACTTT,TRBJ1-6,13,TRBV6-5,-,few
CASSSSGGSEPFF,TGTGCCAGCAGCTCCTCAGGGGGCAGCGAACCTTTCTTT,TRBJ1-1,13,TRBV7-9,TRBD1,-
CASGPLGPLHF,TGTGCCAGCGGGCCTTTAGGACCCCTCCACTTT,TRBJ1-6,11,TRBV7-8,-,-
CASSPGSSTEAFF,TGTGCCAGCTCGCCAGGGTCAAGCACTGAAGCTTTCTTT,TRBJ1-1,13,TRBV18,-,few
CASRVSLKRTEAFF,TGTGCCAGCCGGGTCAGCCTCAAGCGCACTGAAGCTTTCTTT,TRBJ1-1,14,TRBV10-3,-,-
CASRMKQGDGYTF,TGTGCCAGCAGAATGAAACAGGGGGATGGCTACACCTTC,TRBJ1-2,13,TRBV6-5,TRBD1,-
CASSLVVGNSEAFF,TGCGCCAGCAGCTTGGTCGTGGGGAACTCTGAAGCTTTCTTT,TRBJ1-1,14,TRBV5-1,-,-
CSVERGANEQYF,TGCAGCGTTGAACGAGGGGCCAACGAGCAGTACTTC,TRBJ2-7,12,TRBV29-1,-,-
CASSRDIRQPQHF,TGTGCCAGCTCACGGGACATTCGTCAGCCCCAGCATTTT,TRBJ1-5,13,TRBV18,-,-
CASSIQDSYEQYF,TGTGCCAGTAGTATCCAGGACAGCTACGAGCAGTACTTC,TRBJ2-7,13,TRBV19,-,-
CASRGDLYGYTF,TGCGCCAGCAGGGGCGATCTCTATGGCTACACCTTC,TRBJ1-2,12,TRBV5-1,-,-
CSVETYTYNEQFF,TGCAGCGTTGAGACATACACCTACAATGAGCAGTTCTTC,TRBJ2-1,13,TRBV29-1,-,once
CASSGYRGEQYF,TGCGCCAGCAGTGGATACAGGGGCGAGCAGTACTTC,TRBJ2-7,12,TRBV10-1,TRBD1,once
CASSVDSSSGNTIYF,TGTGCCAGCAGCGTAGACAGTTCCTCTGGAAACACCATATATTTT,TRBJ1-3,15,TRBV9,-,-
CSVGHAQETQYF,TGCAGCGTGGGACACGCCCAAGAGACCCAGTACTTC,TRBJ2-5,12,TRBV29-1,-,-
CASSDLPPTENTEAFF,TGTGCCAGCAGTGATTTACCCCCGACAGAGAACACTGAAGCTTTCTTT,TRBJ1-1,16,TRBV6-1,-,-
CASSPSTGGDEQYF,TGCGCCAGCAGCCCCTCGACAGGGGGTGACGAGCAGTACTTC,TRBJ2-7,14,TRBV5-1,TRBD1,-
CASSLPVESPEQFF,TGTGCCAGCAGCTTACCGGTGGAGAGCCCTGAGCAGTTCTTC,TRBJ2-1,14,TRBV11-2,-,-
CASSFGTAYSPLHF,TGTGCCAGCAGTTTCGGGACAGCATATTCACCCCTCCACTTT,TRBJ1-6,14,TRBV28,TRBD1,-
CASSAGRISYNEQFF,TGTGCCAGCAGCGCCGGGAGAATCTCCTACAATGAGCAGTTCTTC,TRBJ2-1,15,TRBV2,-,-
CATSRDTGGGYEQYF,TGTGCCACCAGCAGAGATACAGGGGGTGGGTACGAGCAGTACTTC,TRBJ2-7,15,TRBV15,TRBD1,-
CASNPPSQPYEQYF,TGTGCCAGTAACCCTCCGAGCCAACCCTACGAGCAGTACTTC,TRBJ2-7,14,TRBV2,-,-
CASRDRLYYNEQFF,TGTGCCAGCCGGGACAGGCTTTACTACAATGAGCAGTTCTTC,TRBJ2-1,14,TRBV2,TRBD1,-
CASGPPPRKLFF,TGTGCTAGTGGCCCCCCTCCCCGAAAACTGTTTTTT,TRBJ1-4,12,TRBV12-5,-,-
CASSVAGLANTDTQYF,TGTGCCAGCAGCGTAGCCGGACTAGCGAACACAGATACGCAGTATTTT,TRBJ2-3,16,TRBV9,TRBD2,-
CASSLPSYEQYF,TGTGCCAGCAGCTTACCATCCTACGAGCAGTACTTC,TRBJ2-7,12,TRBV5-5,-,-
CASSQNTDTQYF,TGTGCCAGCAGTCAAAACACAGATACGCAGTATTTT,TRBJ2-3,12,TRBV6-1,-,-
CASSFEETQYF,TGCGCCAGCAGCTTCGAAGAGACCCAGTACTTC,TRBJ2-5,11,TRBV5-1,-,-
CASTTPGELYEQYF,TGTGCCAGCACAACACCGGGGGAGCTCTACGAGCAGTACTTC,TRBJ2-7,14,TRBV6-5,-,once
CASSLAGASYEQYF,TGTGCCAGCAGTCTAGCGGGGGCCTCCTACGAGCAGTACTTC,TRBJ2-7,14,TRBV6-5,TRBD2,-
CASSFGSTDTQYF,TGTGCCAGCAGCTTTGGGTCCACAGATACGCAGTATTTT,TRBJ2-3,13,TRBV7-6,-,many
CSASPAGELFF,TGCAGTGCGAGTCCTGCCGGGGAGCTGTTTTTT,TRBJ2-2,11,TRBV20-1,-,-
CASSLGQGEYNYGYTF,TGTGCCAGCAGCCTCGGACAGGGGGAATATAACTATGGCTACACCTTC,TRBJ1-2,16,TRBV13,TRBD1,-
CASTGTGGSIYGYTF,TGTGCCAGCACTGGGACAGGGGGCTCCATCTATGGCTACACCTTC,TRBJ1-2,15,TRBV6-5,TRBD1,-
CASSTTDGYEQYF,TGTGCCAGCAGTACCACGGACGGCTACGAGCAGTACTTC,TRBJ2-7,13,TRBV6-5,-,-
CASSRGLSGSTDTQYF,TGTGCCAGCAGCAGAGGGTTGAGCGGGAGCACAGATACGCAGTATTTT,TRBJ2-3,16,TRBV14,-,-
CASSLVGQAYEQYF,TGTGCCAGCAGCTTAGTCGGTCAGGCCTACGAGCAGTACTTC,TRBJ2-7,14,TRBV7-9,-,-
CASSAPGLAGGANVLTF,TGTGCCAGCAGTGCGCCGGGACTAGCTGGTGGGGCCAACGTCCTGACTTTC,TRBJ2-6,17,TRBV28,TRBD2,-
CASSPGGMNTQYF,TGTGCCAGCTCACCTGGGGGGATGAATACGCAGTATTTT,TRBJ2-3,13,TRBV18,-,-
CASSPSRGYGYTF,TGTGCCAGCAGCCCATCTCGCGGGTATGGCTACACCTTC,TRBJ1-2,13,TRBV5-5,-,-
CASSAGTVSGELFF,TGTGCCAGCAGTGCCGGGACAGTCTCCGGGGAGCTGTTTTTT,TRBJ2-2,14,TRBV6-1,TRBD1,-
CASGSGWSEAFF,TGTGCCAGCGGTTCCGGGTGGAGTGAAGCTTTCTTT,TRBJ1-1,12,TRBV27,-,-
CAISTSGGPVDTQYF,TGTGCCATTTCAACTAGCGGGGGCCCCGTGGATACGCAGTATTTT,TRBJ2-3,15,TRBV10-3,TRBD2,-
CASPRACGQPQHF,TGTGCCAGCCCCCGCGCCTGCGGGCAGCCCCAGCATTTT,TRBJ1-5,13,TRBV27,-,-
CASSQGDGESGYTF,TGTGCCAGCAGCCAAGGGGACGGAGAATCGGGCTACACCTTC,TRBJ1-2,14,TRBV4-2,-,-
CASSLTGGKADTQYF,TGTGCCAGCAGTTTAACGGGGGGGAAGGCAGATACGCAGTATTTT,TRBJ2-3,15,TRBV6-5,TRBD2,-
CASRTGTARGNTIYF,TGTGCCAGCAGGACCGGGACGGCAAGGGGAAACACCATATATTTT,TRBJ1-3,15,TRBV7-8,-,-
CASSAGTPFSYEQYF,TGTGCCAGCAGCGCAGGGACCCCGTTCTCCTACGAGCAGTACTTC,TRBJ2-7,15,TRBV27,-,-
CAISESRTTEAFF,TGCGCCATCAGTGAGTCGAGGACTACTGAAGCTTTCTTT,TRBJ1-1,13,TRBV10-3,-,-
CASAPGVVTEAFF,TGTGCCAGCGCCCCGGGTGTGGTCACTGAAGCTTTCTTT,TRBJ1-1,13,TRBV27,-,-
CASSLGNNEQFF,TGTGCCAGCAGCTTAGGAAACAATGAGCAGTTCTTC,TRBJ2-1,12,TRBV7-3,-,-